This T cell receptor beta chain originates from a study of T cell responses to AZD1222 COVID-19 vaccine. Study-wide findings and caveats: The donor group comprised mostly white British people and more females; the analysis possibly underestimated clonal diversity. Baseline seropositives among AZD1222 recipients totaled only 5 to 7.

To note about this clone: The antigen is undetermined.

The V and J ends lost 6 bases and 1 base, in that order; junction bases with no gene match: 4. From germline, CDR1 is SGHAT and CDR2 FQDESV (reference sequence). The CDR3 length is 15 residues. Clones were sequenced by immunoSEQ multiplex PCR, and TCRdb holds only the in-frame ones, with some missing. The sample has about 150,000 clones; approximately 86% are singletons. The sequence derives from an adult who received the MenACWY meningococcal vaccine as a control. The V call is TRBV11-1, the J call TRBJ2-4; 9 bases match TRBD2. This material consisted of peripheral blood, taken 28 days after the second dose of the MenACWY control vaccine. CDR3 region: CASSSAGGAKNIQYF. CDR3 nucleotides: TGTGCCAGCAGTTCTGCGGGGGGGGCCAAAAACATTCAGTACTTC.